This T cell receptor beta chain was obtained from a study of blood T cell repertoires in COVID-19. The overall study: The samples span acute and convalescent COVID-19 from the United States, Italy and Spain.

The CDR3 spans 16 residues. Germline V gene sequence: CDR1 KGHSH, CDR2 LQKENI. V was pared by 0 bases and J by 7 bases, with 15 bases between. TCRdb keeps only in-frame clones here, not all; method: immunoSEQ multiplex PCR. This sample has 250,000 to 350,000 clones, with roughly 88% found just once. This sequence was found in a human donor with COVID-19, enrolled during active disease. The donor label of this sample is uncertain. This chain uses TRBV18 with TRBJ2-2; a possible D gene is TRBD2 (5 bases). The sequencing sample was made of peripheral blood. CDR3 residues: CASSPPLAQEVGELFF. As DNA, the CDR3 is TGTGCCAGCTCACCACCCCTAGCCCAAGAGGTCGGGGAGCTGTTTTTT. Together with reference TRBV18 and TRBJ2-2, the CDR3 gives the full variable domain: NAGVMQNPRHLVRRRGQEARLRCSPMKGHSHVYWYRQLPEEGLKFMVYLQKENIIDESGMPKERFSAEFPKEGPSILRIQQVVRGDSAAYFCASSPPLAQEVGELFFGEGSRLTVL.